This T cell receptor beta chain is drawn from a study of shared clonotypes between healthy human individuals. This CDR3 region has 16 residues. Germline assignment: CDR1 MGHRA and CDR2 YSYEKL. Trimming left V 4 bases short and J 1 base short, with 15 bases between. Assay used: immunoSEQ multiplex PCR; TCRdb lists only in-frame clones, some missing. Of around 1.1 million clones in the sample, approximately 80% are singletons; the top ten hold almost 0.9%. Sequencing was carried out using memory CD4+ T cells from PBMCs. The subset: CD45RA-negative fraction. This receptor was taken from a man aged 18 to 35 in good health. Some clones in this sample may be carry-over from other donors' samples. The genes are TRBV4-1 and TRBJ2-3; no firm D call. The CDR3 protein is CASSRTPPVGTDTQYF. The CDR3 nucleotides read TGCGCCAGCAGCCGTACACCCCCGGTGGGCACAGATACGCAGTATTTT.